The 27 T cell receptor beta chains listed next were all sequenced from one sample in a study of T-cell reconstitution after alpha-beta-depleted transplantation in children. Unique molecular identifiers were used to barcode this TCRbeta library. One entry per CDR3 protein results from TCRdb running MiXCR on the PCR reads. The sample includes 240,000 or so distinct CDR3 sequences, more than 10% seen only once; the top ten take 2% to 3%. This material consisted of PBMCs from the stem cell graft donor, taken from the stem cell graft. These receptors all come from a human donor who donated a stem cell graft to a child with acute lymphoblastic leukemia.

This clonotype has at least ten counts. The chain joins TRBV15 to TRBJ2-7; 8 nucleotides match TRBD1. Germline trimming cut 3 bases from V and 2 bases from J; bases unmatched to any gene: 3. The CDR3 spans 14 residues. The germline gives CDR1 LNHNV, CDR2 YYDKDF (reference sequence). CDR3 nucleotide sequence: TGTGCCACCAGCAGGGGCAGGGGGCCCTACGAGCAGTACTTC. Protein product: CATSRGRGPYEQYF.

The sample holds many counts of this clonotype. This sequence joins TRBV5-5 and TRBJ2-1; possibly TRBD2 for D (6 bases). Germline CDR1 SGHKS, CDR2 YYEKEE (reference sequence). The CDR3 contains 17 residues. V lost 0 bases to trimming and J lost 4 bases, with 17 bases between them. The CDR3 protein is CASSLGPLARAYNEQFF. CDR3 nucleotides: TGTGCCAGCAGCTTGGGGCCCCTAGCGCGGGCTTACAATGAGCAGTTCTTC. The full variable domain, in which reference TRBV5-5 and TRBJ2-1 provide the parts outside the CDR3, is DAGVTQSPTHLIKTRGQQVTLRCSPISGHKSVSWYQQVLGQGPQFIFQYYEKEERGRGNFPDRFSARQFPNYSSELNVNALLLGDSALYLCASSLGPLARAYNEQFFGPGTRLTVL.

There are many counts of this clonotype. V is TRBV10-3 and J is TRBJ2-2, with D hard to call. Germline V CDR1 and CDR2: ENHRY, SYGVKD. This CDR3 has 12 residues. V was clipped by 10 bases and J by 5 bases, with 11 bases between them. CDR3 amino acids: CATNPVTGELFF. The DNA for the CDR3 is TGTGCCACCAATCCTGTGACCGGGGAGCTGTTTTTT.

Ten or more counts support this clonotype. The chain has TRBV28 and TRBJ2-1, with D maybe TRBD2 (5 bases). Germline V lookup: CDR1 MDHEN, CDR2 SYDVKM. The CDR3 is 11 residues long. Trimming took off 10 bases at V and 5 bases at J, with 9 bases between the two ends. The CDR3 loop reads CATSGNNEQFF. The CDR3 nucleotides are TGTGCCACCTCCGGGAACAATGAGCAGTTCTTC.

This clonotype came up many times. This chain connects TRBV6-5 to TRBJ1-5; 10 bases are a match to TRBD1. The CDR3 sequence is 15 residues long. Germline assignment: CDR1 MNHEY and CDR2 SVGAGI. J gave up 5 bases and V 2 bases, and 3 bases lay outside the gene matches. The chain's CDR3 is CASSYTGTGDQPQHF. The CDR3 DNA reads TGTGCCAGCAGTTACACGGGGACAGGGGATCAGCCCCAGCATTTT.

V gene TRBV28 combines with J gene TRBJ2-3, with 9 bases lining up with TRBD1. Germline V lookup: CDR1 MDHEN, CDR2 SYDVKM. This CDR3 has 15 amino acids. The V segment lost 7 bases and the J segment 6 bases; nucleotides outside the gene matches: 11. CDR3 nucleotide sequence: TGTGCCAGCACCCCTGGACAGGGGAAGGCGGATACGCAGTATTTT. This codes for CASTPGQGKADTQYF.

This clonotype was seen repeatedly, ten times or more. V usage is TRBV6-2 or TRBV6-3 and J usage is TRBJ1-5; D perhaps matches TRBD1 (5 bases). Germline-derived CDR1 and CDR2 are MNHEY and SVGEGT. Deletions cut 8 bases from V and 2 bases from J, with 10 bases between. The CDR3 has 13 amino acids. Here the CDR3 reads CASYQGGNQPQHF. In DNA form, the CDR3 reads TGTGCCAGCTACCAGGGTGGCAATCAGCCCCAGCATTTT.

There are many counts of this clonotype. CDR3 sequence: CSASAGGRIDTQYF. CDR3 nucleotide sequence: TGCAGTGCTAGTGCGGGAGGGCGGATAGATACGCAGTATTTT. J is TRBJ2-3 and V is TRBV20-1, with 9 nucleotides matching TRBD2. The CDR3 has 14 residues. The V gene's germline CDR1 is DFQATT and CDR2 SNEGSKA (reference sequence). Losses at the gene ends were 3 bases for V and 5 bases for J; bases not matched to a gene: 6.

This clonotype appeared many times. CDR3: CASSLAGVDQPQHF. As DNA, the CDR3 is TGTGCCAGCAGCTTAGCAGGGGTAGATCAGCCCCAGCATTTT. The chain employs TRBV7-9 and TRBJ1-5, with TRBD1 as a possible D gene (5 bases). V lost 0 bases to trimming and J lost 5 bases, with 8 bases between them. The CDR3 contains 14 residues. Germline CDR1 and CDR2: SEHNR and FQNEAQ (reference sequence).

This clonotype was seen a handful of times. This chain links TRBV9 with TRBJ1-1, with D perhaps TRBD1 (5 bases). The V end was cut by 7 bases, the J end by 10 bases, with 14 bases between. The CDR3 spans 11 residues. The germline CDR1 and CDR2 sequences are SGDLS and YYNGEE. CDR3 loop: CASGDSNPAFF. The CDR3 DNA reads as TGTGCCAGCGGCGACAGCAACCCAGCTTTCTTT.

This clonotype was found many times. The chain combines TRBV5-1 with TRBJ2-5; 7 positions agree with TRBD1. This CDR3 has 14 amino acids. Per germline, CDR1 SGHRS and CDR2 YFSETQ. After removal of 1 base from V and 4 bases from J, the junction contained 4 bases not matched to a gene. The CDR3 here is CASSLTGTAETQYF. Here the CDR3 DNA reads TGCGCCAGCAGCTTGACCGGGACAGCAGAGACCCAGTACTTC.

Ten or more counts support this clonotype. The V and J genes are TRBV4-3 and TRBJ2-5; 10 nucleotides line up with TRBD1. CDR1 is LGHNA and CDR2 is YSLEER in the germline V gene. V shed 2 bases and J 3 bases; nucleotides not matched to a gene: 3. The CDR3 length is 15 residues. DNA for the CDR3: TGCGCCAGCAGCCAATCCGGGACAGGGGAAGAGACCCAGTACTTC. Protein product: CASSQSGTGEETQYF.

At least ten counts were recorded for this clonotype. The rearrangement uses TRBV7-9 and TRBJ1-5; D is possibly TRBD1 (6 bases). From germline, CDR1 is SEHNR and CDR2 FQNEAQ (reference sequence). The CDR3 extends over 14 amino acids. V was shortened by 1 base and J by 7 bases, with 11 bases between the two germline ends. In DNA, the CDR3 is TGTGCCAGCAGCTTAGGAGGGGGGCAGCAGCCCCAGCATTTT. Translating gives CASSLGGGQQPQHF.

Only a few counts were recorded for this clonotype. The chain employs TRBV12-3 or TRBV12-4 and TRBJ1-5; D is possibly TRBD1 (5 bases). Trimming took 7 bases from V and 0 from J, leaving 19 bases between them. The CDR3 has 17 residues. The chain's CDR3 is CASTLIGGTHSNQPQHF. In DNA, the CDR3 is TGTGCCAGCACCCTAATCGGGGGAACCCATAGCAATCAGCCCCAGCATTTT.

This clonotype was counted many times. The chain uses TRBV7-2 and TRBJ1-2; perhaps TRBD1 as D (5 bases). V dropped 2 bases and J dropped 4 bases, with 14 bases sitting between them. Germline V gene sequence: CDR1 SGHTA, CDR2 FQGNSA. The CDR3 is 15 amino acids. CDR3 coding DNA: TGTGCCAGCAGCTTACATAGCCCCGGGGGCTATGGCTACACCTTC. Protein product: CASSLHSPGGYGYTF.

This clonotype occurred many times. The V and J genes are TRBV27 and TRBJ1-2; D gene ambiguous. There are 13 residues in the CDR3. Germline CDR1 and CDR2: MNHEY and SMNVEV (reference sequence). V lost 5 bases, J lost 2 bases, and 9 bases lay in between. The chain's CDR3 is CASSRIGNYGYTF. The CDR3 region has the DNA TGTGCCAGCAGTAGAATAGGGAACTATGGCTACACCTTC.

Many counts were recorded for this clonotype. The genes are TRBV29-1 and TRBJ2-4, with 7 positions matching TRBD1. The CDR3 loop spans 14 amino acids. The germline V gene encodes CDR1 SQVTM and CDR2 ANQGSEA. The V segment lost 6 bases and the J segment 1 base; nucleotides outside the gene matches: 6. In nucleotides, the CDR3 is TGCAGCGTAGTGACAGGGACGGCCAAAAACATTCAGTACTTC. This codes for CSVVTGTAKNIQYF.

There are a few counts of this clonotype. CDR3 residues: CASSPGQASGEFYEQYF. The DNA for the CDR3 is TGTGCCAGCAGCCCTGGCCAGGCTAGCGGGGAATTCTACGAGCAGTACTTC. The chain carries TRBV7-9 and TRBJ2-7, with 9 bases fitting TRBD2. The CDR3 has 17 residues. V lost 5 bases, J lost 3 bases, and 14 bases stayed unmatched. Per germline, CDR1 SEHNR and CDR2 FQNEAQ (reference sequence).

This clonotype showed up many times. The chain is built from TRBV10-3 and TRBJ2-5; TRBD1 matches 8 bases. This CDR3 has 14 residues. V shed 4 bases, J shed 5 bases, and the junction held 6 bases outside the gene matches. The germline V gene has CDR1 ENHRY and CDR2 SYGVKD. The CDR3 here is CAISGTGRWETQYF. Here the CDR3 DNA reads TGTGCCATCAGTGGGACAGGGCGATGGGAGACCCAGTACTTC.

This clonotype has at least ten counts. This chain links TRBV5-1 with TRBJ1-1; D ambiguous. The ends were cut back, 2 bases at V and 0 bases at J, with 11 bases in the middle. From germline, CDR1 is SGHRS and CDR2 YFSETQ. The CDR3 has 15 residues. The CDR3 spells CASSLSPFLNTEAFF. In DNA, the CDR3 is TGCGCCAGCAGCTTATCCCCCTTTCTGAACACTGAAGCTTTCTTT.

The rearrangement joins TRBV30 to TRBJ2-3; 9 nucleotides agree with TRBD1. J lost 2 bases, V lost 3 bases, and 9 bases had no gene match. CDR1 and CDR2 (germline): GTSNPN, SVGIG (reference sequence). The CDR3 is 16 residues long. The CDR3 DNA follows: TGTGCCTGGAGCGCGCCGGGACAGGGAGACACAGATACGCAGTATTTT. Translation: CAWSAPGQGDTDTQYF.

This clonotype was counted at least ten times. This rearrangement joins TRBV20-1 to TRBJ1-2; D is unclear. V was pared by 3 bases and J by 0 bases, with 11 bases between. Per germline, CDR1 DFQATT and CDR2 SNEGSKA (reference sequence). CDR3 length equals 14 residues. CDR3 sequence: CSARRAAANYGYTF. CDR3 nucleotide sequence: TGCAGTGCTAGGAGGGCAGCCGCTAACTATGGCTACACCTTC.

The table lists this clonotype with many counts. The chain is built from TRBV20-1 and TRBJ1-6; 8 bases line up with TRBD1. This CDR3 is 13 amino acids long. With V trimmed by 1 base and J by 7 bases, 0 bases remained unmatched. Germline lookup yields CDR1 DFQATT and CDR2 SNEGSKA (reference sequence). The CDR3 nucleotides read TGCAGTGCTAGAGGACAGGGGAATTCACCCCTCCACTTT. It specifies CSARGQGNSPLHF.

At least ten counts were recorded for this clonotype. The J gene is TRBJ2-7, the V gene TRBV7-9, with TRBD1 matching over 7 bases. The trim removed 4 bases at V and 3 bases at J, leaving 15 bases unmatched. The CDR3 is 17 residues long. The V gene's germline CDR1 is SEHNR and CDR2 FQNEAQ (reference sequence). CDR3: CASSSPTRTGDIYEQYF. The CDR3 DNA reads as TGTGCCAGCAGCTCCCCAACAAGGACAGGCGACATCTACGAGCAGTACTTC.

This clonotype was recorded many times. The chain employs TRBV5-1 and TRBJ2-5; D could derive from TRBD1 or TRBD2 (5 bases each). CDR3 length: 13 amino acids. Germline V gene sequence: CDR1 SGHRS, CDR2 YFSETQ. The germline V and J ends were trimmed by 3 bases and 3 bases, with 9 bases remaining between them. CDR3 region: CASSSGTEETQYF. The CDR3 coding sequence is TGCGCCAGCAGCTCGGGGACGGAAGAGACCCAGTACTTC. The full variable domain, rest sourced from reference TRBV5-1 and TRBJ2-5, is KAGVTQTPRYLIKTRGQQVTLSCSPISGHRSVSWYQQTPGQGLQFLFEYFSETQRNKGNFPGRFSGRQFSNSRSEMNVSTLELGDSALYLCASSSGTEETQYFGPGTRLLVL.

This clonotype was seen at least ten times. V gene TRBV7-2 combines with J gene TRBJ1-3; weak D call: TRBD1 (5 bases). The CDR3 has 16 residues. Germline CDR1 SGHTA, CDR2 FQGNSA. V lost 2 bases and J 0 bases, leaving 11 bases between the germline ends. The CDR3 nucleotides are TGTGCCAGCAGCTTAAGGGACCCGCTCTCTGGAAACACCATATATTTT. This encodes CASSLRDPLSGNTIYF. Full variable domain (remainder filled in from reference TRBV7-2 and TRBJ1-3): GAGVSQSPSNKVTEKGKDVELRCDPISGHTALYWYRQSLGQGLEFLIYFQGNSAPDKSGLPSDRFSAERTGGSVSTLTIQRTQQEDSAVYLCASSLRDPLSGNTIYFGEGSWLTVV.

This clonotype showed up many times. V gene TRBV12-3 or TRBV12-4 combines with J gene TRBJ1-5; D not resolved. V was trimmed by 8 bases and J by 0 bases, leaving 17 bases between them. The CDR3 sequence is 16 residues long. Written as DNA, the CDR3 is TGTGCCAGCGGACTAACCGTTACCTTTAGCAATCAGCCCCAGCATTTT. This translates into CASGLTVTFSNQPQHF.